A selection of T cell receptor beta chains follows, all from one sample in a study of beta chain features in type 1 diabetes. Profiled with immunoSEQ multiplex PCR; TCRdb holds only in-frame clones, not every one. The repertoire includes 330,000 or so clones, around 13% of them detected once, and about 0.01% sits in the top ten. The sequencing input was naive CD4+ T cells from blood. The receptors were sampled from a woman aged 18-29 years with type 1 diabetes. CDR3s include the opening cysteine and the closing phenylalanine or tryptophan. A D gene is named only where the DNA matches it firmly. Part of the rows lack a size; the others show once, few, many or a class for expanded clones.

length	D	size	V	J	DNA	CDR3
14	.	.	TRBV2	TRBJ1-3	TGTGCCAGCATAAGGGGGAACTCTGGAAACACCATATATTTT	CASIRGNSGNTIYF
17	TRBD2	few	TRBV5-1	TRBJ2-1	TGCGCCAGCAGCTTTGGGGCTAGCGGGAGCTCCTACAATGAGCAGTTCTTC	CASSFGASGSSYNEQFF
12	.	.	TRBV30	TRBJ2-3	TGTGCCTGGAACGCGTTATGGGATACGCAGTATTTT	CAWNALWDTQYF
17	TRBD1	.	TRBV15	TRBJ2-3	TGTGCCACCAGCCAACGGGGGACAGGGAAAAGCACAGATACGCAGTATTTT	CATSQRGTGKSTDTQYF
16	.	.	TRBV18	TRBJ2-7	TGTGCCAGCTCAGTGAATCAGGCGTCCGTAACCTACGAGCAGTACTTC	CASSVNQASVTYEQYF
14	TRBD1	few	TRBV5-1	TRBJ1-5	TGCGCCAGCAGCCAGACAGGGGGAAATCAGCCCCAGCATTTT	CASSQTGGNQPQHF
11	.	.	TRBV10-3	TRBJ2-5	TGTGCCATCAGTGAGCGGGAGACCCAGTACTTC	CAISERETQYF
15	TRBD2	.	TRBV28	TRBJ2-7	TGTGCCAGCAGGCTAGCGGGAGGGATAACCTACGAGCAGTACTTC	CASRLAGGITYEQYF
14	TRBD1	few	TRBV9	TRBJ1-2	TGTGCCAGCACCCTAGACAGGGATAACTATGGCTACACCTTC	CASTLDRDNYGYTF
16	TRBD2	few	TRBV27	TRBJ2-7	TGTGCCAGCAGGCCCCGACTAGCGGGGAGCTCCTACGAGCAGTACTTC	CASRPRLAGSSYEQYF
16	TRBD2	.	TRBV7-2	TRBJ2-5	TGTGCCAGCAGCTTCCACACTAGCGGATCTGGAGAGACCCAGTACTTC	CASSFHTSGSGETQYF
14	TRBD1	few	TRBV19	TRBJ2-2	TGTGCCAGCCGAGGGACAGTCGGCACCGGGGAGCTGTTTTTT	CASRGTVGTGELFF
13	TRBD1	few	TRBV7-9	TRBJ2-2	TGTGCCGCCGCGGGACAGGCGGTCGGGGAGCTGTTTTTT	CAAAGQAVGELFF
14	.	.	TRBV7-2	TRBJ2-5	TGTGCCAGCAGCCCAAACCCCCGGGGGGAGACCCAGTACTTC	CASSPNPRGETQYF
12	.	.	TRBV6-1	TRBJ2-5	TGTGCCAGCAGTGAAGCCGGGGAGACCCAGTACTTC	CASSEAGETQYF
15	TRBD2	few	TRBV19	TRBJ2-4	TGTGCCAGTAGTTCCCCGGGGGGTCCCAAAAACATTCAGTACTTC	CASSSPGGPKNIQYF
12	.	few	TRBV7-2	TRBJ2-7	TGTGCCAGCAGCATGCAGGGCTACGAGCAGTACTTC	CASSMQGYEQYF
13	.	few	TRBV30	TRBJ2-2	TGTGCCTGGACCGGGGCGAACACCGGGGAGCTGTTTTTT	CAWTGANTGELFF